This TCR beta chain is from a study of cytomegalovirus exposure and HLA in healthy donors. Findings and caveats of the study: Reportedly, HLA-A and HLA-B alleles of most subjects were accurately predicted from TCR beta. Follow-up analysis seemed to connect common viral pathogens with several of the most significant clusters identified.

Both 60 Vbeta primers and 13 Jbeta primers went into the PCR. The table came from immunoSEQ multiplex PCR; TCRdb's copy has only in-frame clones and leaves some out. Counted here are 200,000 to 250,000 clones, over 75% occurring once; the ten biggest clones make up 1% to 1.5%. The germline V gene encodes CDR1 SEHNR and CDR2 FQNEAQ (reference sequence). The CDR3 totals 15 residues. Trimming pared 3 bases from V and 4 bases from J, leaving 14 bases between. Points on this clone: Its antigen remains unidentified.

The TCR was taken from a human donor in good health. The chain couples TRBV7-9 to TRBJ2-3, with D possibly TRBD1 on 5 matching bases. Material: PBMCs. The CDR3 DNA reads as TGTGCCAGCAGCTTCCAAGGCCCACAGGCAGATACGCAGTATTTT. This codes for CASSFQGPQADTQYF.